The 30 T cell receptor beta chains below all came from one sample that was sequenced in a study of T cell repertoires in cytomegalovirus infection. For these TCRs, the target antigens are not known. Each CDR3 protein is one row after TCRdb ran MiXCR on the reads. The table records about 770,000 distinct CDR3 sequences, about 29% of them present only once. Sequencing used cultured CD8+ T cells from PBMCs, obtained from culture after CMV antigen stimulation. All receptors come from a human donor in good health (CMV status not recorded). Some clones in this sample may be carry-over from other donors' samples.

The chain employs TRBV24-1 and TRBJ2-3; 8 bases are a match to TRBD2. Per germline, CDR1 KGHDR and CDR2 SFDVKD. V gave up 9 bases and J gave up 8 bases; unmatched junction bases: 15. The CDR3 sequence is 15 residues long. The CDR3 bases are TGTGCCACCCGAAGGGGAGCGGGGGAAGGGGGTACGCAGTATTTT. Amino acid sequence: CATRRGAGEGGTQYF.

Only a few counts were recorded for this clonotype. The chain is built from TRBV6-1 and TRBJ2-5; D call uncertain. Trimming removed 3 bases from V and 5 bases from J, with 10 bases in between. The germline CDR1 and CDR2 sequences are MNHNS and SASEGT. The CDR3 length is 13 residues. The CDR3 reads CASSEFDWETQYF. CDR3 coding DNA: TGTGCCAGCAGTGAGTTTGACTGGGAGACCCAGTACTTC.

This clonotype was counted only a few times. The CDR3 coding sequence is TGTGCCAGCAGCCCCGGGGTCAGAAGTCCAGATACGCAGTATTTT. Its protein product is CASSPGVRSPDTQYF. J is TRBJ2-3 and V is TRBV4-2, with D tentatively TRBD2 (5 bases). Germline CDR1 reads LGHNA; CDR2 reads YNFKEQ. Trimming cost V 4 bases and J 4 bases, with 15 bases left between them. The CDR3 is 15 amino acids.

This clonotype was detected a few times. One junction end does not reproduce the germline sequence, and a read error may be involved. The rearrangement links TRBV7-7 to TRBJ1-4; possibly TRBD1 for D (5 bases). The CDR3 has 14 amino acids. CDR1 is SSHAT, CDR2 FNYEAQ, per germline (reference sequence). This CDR3 reads CASSLKGQNEKLFF. The CDR3, as DNA: TGTGCTAGCAGCTTAAAGGGGCAGAATGAAAAACTGTTTTTT.

This clonotype was counted only a few times. In nucleotides, the CDR3 is TGCAGTGCTAGAGATAAGAGGGCCGCCGGAACTCTCCATCAGCCCCAGCATTTT. Translated, it gives CSARDKRAAGTLHQPQHF. The chain uses TRBV20-1 and TRBJ1-5; D is unresolved. Germline assignment: CDR1 DFQATT and CDR2 SNEGSKA (reference sequence). The CDR3 is 18 residues long. V gave up 0 bases and J gave up 5 bases, with 23 bases separating them.

The gene calls are TRBV5-6 and TRBJ2-7; 7 nucleotides line up with TRBD1. This CDR3 is built from 13 residues. The junction had 9 bases not matched to a gene; V was cut back by 7 bases and J by 5 bases. The germline CDR1 and CDR2 sequences are SGHDT and YYEEEE. CDR3: CASGQATVDEQYF. CDR3 nucleotide sequence: TGTGCCAGCGGACAGGCCACGGTCGACGAGCAGTACTTC. The full variable domain, rest sourced from reference TRBV5-6 and TRBJ2-7, is DAGVTQSPTHLIKTRGQQVTLRCSPKSGHDTVSWYQQALGQGPQFIFQYYEEEERQRGNFPDRFSGHQFPNYSSELNVNALLLGDSALYLCASGQATVDEQYFGPGTRLTVT.

The chain uses TRBV27 and TRBJ2-1; D is ambiguous. The germline V and J ends were trimmed by 4 bases and 0 bases, with 13 bases remaining between them. Germline CDR1 and CDR2: MNHEY and SMNVEV (reference sequence). CDR3 length: 16 residues. The CDR3 here is CASSSSISSSYNEQFF. In DNA, the CDR3 is TGTGCCAGCAGTTCCAGTATTTCGAGCTCCTACAATGAGCAGTTCTTC.

This clonotype was observed many times. The V and J genes are TRBV7-9 and TRBJ1-2; D is ambiguous. Trimming removed 5 bases from V and 3 bases from J, with 19 bases in between. Germline values: CDR1 SEHNR, CDR2 FQNEAQ (reference sequence). This CDR3 comprises 16 residues. CDR3 in DNA: TGTGCCAGCAGCCCCCAAATGTGGGGAAGGGACTATGGCTACACCTTC. Protein: CASSPQMWGRDYGYTF. The full variable domain, its missing parts supplied by reference TRBV7-9 and TRBJ1-2, is DTGVSQNPRHKITKRGQNVTFRCDPISEHNRLYWYRQTLGQGPEFLTYFQNEAQLEKSRLLSDRFSAERPKGSFSTLEIQRTEQGDSAMYLCASSPQMWGRDYGYTFGSGTRLTVV.

This clonotype occurred a few times. The CDR3 nucleotides are TGTGCCAGCAGTAATTACGGGACTAGTGGAGAGACCCAGTACTTC. Translation: CASSNYGTSGETQYF. The chain uses TRBV6-1 and TRBJ2-5; 8 bases are a match to TRBD2. Germline V gene lookup returns CDR1 MNHNS and CDR2 SASEGT. The CDR3 covers 15 residues. V was pared by 5 bases and J by 4 bases, with 9 bases of the junction left unmatched.

In this sample, this clonotype turned up a few times. The chain has TRBV27 and TRBJ1-6; no reliable D call. Germline V gene lookup returns CDR1 MNHEY and CDR2 SMNVEV (reference sequence). This CDR3 comprises 17 residues. The germline V and J ends were trimmed by 0 bases and 0 bases, with 9 bases remaining between them. The CDR3 bases are TGTGCCAGCAGTTTATCTTGGACGAGCTCCTATAATTCACCCCTCCACTTT. Encoded protein: CASSLSWTSSYNSPLHF.

The chain uses TRBV6-5 and TRBJ2-7; D is ambiguous. CDR3 length equals 13 residues. CDR1 and CDR2 (germline): MNHEY, SVGAGI. The CDR3 protein is CASSHSPAYEQYV. CDR3 DNA sequence: TGTGCCAGCAGTCACTCACCGGCCTACGAGCAGTACGTC.

The rearrangement uses TRBV6-5 and TRBJ2-5; no firm D call. The CDR3 is 17 residues long. Germline CDR1 is MNHEY and CDR2 is SVGAGI. With 2 bases removed from V and 2 bases from J, the gap between germline ends came to 18 bases. CDR3 sequence reads: CASSYAPGERLQETQYF. In DNA form, the CDR3 reads TGTGCCAGCAGTTACGCCCCTGGAGAACGTTTACAAGAGACCCAGTACTTC.

This clonotype has only a few counts. One end of the junction varies from germline; a read error may be responsible. This rearrangement joins TRBV10-3 to TRBJ2-1; D might be TRBD1 or TRBD2, each matching 5 bases. CDR3 size: 11 residues. Per germline, CDR1 ENHRY and CDR2 SYGVKD. The CDR3 loop is CAISRDGFSVF. In nucleotides, the CDR3 is TGTGCCATCAGTAGGGACGGATTTTCAGTCTTC.

This rearrangement joins TRBV4-1 to TRBJ1-1; 7 bases are a match to TRBD1. V lost 4 bases to trimming and J lost 6 bases; unmatched junction nucleotides: 14. The germline V gene encodes CDR1 MGHRA and CDR2 YSYEKL. The CDR3 runs to 16 residues. The CDR3 coding sequence is TGCGCCAGCAGCCTATGGGAGGGGGCGGAAAACTCTGAAGCTTTCTTT. Protein sequence: CASSLWEGAENSEAFF.

This clonotype was counted between two and nine times. This chain connects TRBV11-2 to TRBJ1-1; D not resolved. V lost 8 bases, J lost 11 bases, and 12 bases lay in between. Germline loops: CDR1 SGHAT, CDR2 FQNNGV. This CDR3 spans 10 amino acids. The CDR3 region has the DNA TGTGCCAGCGCCAGAGAAAGGGCTTTCTTT. Residues: CASARERAFF.

This clonotype was recorded a few times. The chain carries TRBV7-8 and TRBJ1-5; D perhaps matches TRBD1 (5 bases). The CDR3 has 15 residues. In germline, CDR1 is SGHVS, CDR2 FQNEAQ. Trimming cost V 3 bases and J 5 bases, with 14 bases left between them. Written as DNA, the CDR3 is TGTGCCAGCAGCTTGGCCGGGGCCACCTATCAGCCCCAGCATTTT. Translating gives CASSLAGATYQPQHF.

The rearrangement uses TRBV6-6 and TRBJ1-4; 7 bases align to TRBD1. Germline CDR1 and CDR2: MNHNY and SVGAGI (reference sequence). Trimming removed 11 bases from V and 5 bases from J; junction bases left unmatched: 11. The CDR3 has 14 residues. The CDR3 spells CAARDRDRNEKLFF. For the CDR3, the DNA is TGTGCCGCTCGCGACCGGGACAGAAATGAAAAACTGTTTTTT.

CDR3 in amino acids: CASSLSPGTEAFF. The CDR3 nucleotides are TGTGCCAGCAGTTTGTCCCCGGGAACTGAAGCTTTCTTT. The chain employs TRBV27 and TRBJ1-1; D call uncertain. The CDR3 extends over 13 amino acids. Between the trimmed V and J ends, which lost 3 bases and 5 bases, there was a span of 10 bases. Germline V gives CDR1 MNHEY, CDR2 SMNVEV (reference sequence).

This clonotype was detected ten times or more. The chain joins TRBV7-2 to TRBJ1-6, with D maybe TRBD1 (6 bases). The CDR3 covers 17 residues. Germline loops: CDR1 SGHTA, CDR2 FQGNSA. Deletions cut 2 bases from V and 3 bases from J, with 14 bases between. CDR3 DNA: TGTGCCAGCAGCTTACGGTACAGGGCACTCTATAATTCACCCCTCCACTTT. Protein product: CASSLRYRALYNSPLHF.

The J gene is TRBJ2-7, the V gene TRBV19, with D possibly TRBD2 on 6 matching bases. V shed 5 bases and J shed 2 bases, with 10 bases lying between them. CDR3 length equals 13 residues. Germline CDR1 is LNHDA and CDR2 is SQIVND (reference sequence). The CDR3 DNA reads as TGTGCCAGTAGTGGGGGGATCGCCTACGAGCAGTACTTC. Translation: CASSGGIAYEQYF.

The V call is TRBV6-2 or TRBV6-3, the J call TRBJ2-7; maybe TRBD2 (6 bases). V was pared by 2 bases and J by 0 bases, with 8 bases between. CDR1 is MNHEY and CDR2 is SVGEGT in the germline V gene. CDR3 length equals 14 residues. The CDR3 spells CASSYGRGSYEQYV. CDR3 coding DNA: TGTGCCAGCAGTTACGGGCGGGGCTCCTACGAGCAGTACGTC.

This clonotype was recorded a few times. The chain carries TRBV15 and TRBJ1-2; a possible D gene is TRBD1 (6 bases). The CDR3 consists of 15 residues. Germline loops: CDR1 LNHNV, CDR2 YYDKDF (reference sequence). Between the trimmed V and J ends, which lost 1 base and 4 bases, there was a span of 13 bases. The CDR3 loop is CATSRVLGATYGYTF. CDR3 sequence (DNA): TGTGCCACCAGCAGAGTCCTGGGGGCGACCTATGGCTACACCTTC.

With regard to this clonotype: A much larger clonotype is one base distant, so this may be a read error. The V call is TRBV12-3 or TRBV12-4, the J call TRBJ2-7, with 7 bases that match TRBD1. There are 17 residues in the CDR3. With 4 bases clipped from V and 5 bases from J, the junction kept 17 bases outside the gene matches. CDR3 sequence: CASSSSSEDRILDEQYF. Here the CDR3 DNA reads TGTGCCAGCAGTTCCTCCTCGGAGGACAGGATTCTCGACGAGCAGTACTTC.

This clonotype was found many times. The rearrangement links TRBV6-1 to TRBJ2-7, with D possibly TRBD1 on 6 matching bases. From germline, CDR1 is MNHNS and CDR2 SASEGT. This CDR3 has 12 residues. The V end lost 3 bases, the J end lost 6 bases, and 9 bases lay between the germline ends. Written as DNA, the CDR3 is TGTGCCAGCAGTGATACAGGGTTCGAGCAGTACTTC. Protein: CASSDTGFEQYF.

The chain joins TRBV7-3 to TRBJ2-1, with 7 bases identical to TRBD1. The CDR3 is made up of 17 amino acids. V dropped 5 bases and J dropped 0; count of bases not matched to a gene: 10. Germline V gene lookup returns CDR1 SGHTA and CDR2 FQGTGA. The CDR3 DNA is TGTGCCAGCAGCCTCTACCCGGGACAGAGCTCCTACAATGAGCAGTTCTTC. Translated, it gives CASSLYPGQSSYNEQFF.

This clonotype has ten or more counts. The rearrangement links TRBV7-9 to TRBJ2-1; 8 bases align to TRBD2. Looked up from germline, CDR1 is SEHNR and CDR2 is FQNEAQ (reference sequence). The CDR3 totals 14 residues. V lost 1 base and J lost 9; bases outside the gene matches: 5. The CDR3 coding sequence is TGTGCCAGCAGCTTAGATGGCAGCGGGGGTGAGCAGTTCTTC. Its translation is CASSLDGSGGEQFF.

This clonotype was observed at least ten times. The chain employs TRBV11-1 and TRBJ2-7; a weak D match, TRBD1 (5 bases). This CDR3 has 14 amino acids. V lost 1 base and J 3 bases, leaving 10 bases between the germline ends. CDR1 SGHAT and CDR2 FQDESV come from the germline V gene (reference sequence). CDR3 bases: TGTGCCAGCAGCTTAGATGTCGGACACTACGAGCAGTACGTC. It encodes CASSLDVGHYEQYV.

This sequence joins TRBV14 and TRBJ2-1; 15 bases agree with TRBD2. The CDR3 extends over 18 amino acids. V lost 2 bases and J lost 8; bases outside the gene matches: 10. Germline-derived CDR1 and CDR2 are SGHDN and FVKESK. The CDR3: CASSQPTRGLAGGDEQFF. The CDR3 nucleotides are TGTGCCAGCAGCCAACCAACCCGCGGACTAGCGGGGGGGGATGAGCAGTTCTTC.

In its sample, this clonotype was seen a few times. The CDR3 sequence: CATSRDVLGVQNTEAFF. DNA of the CDR3: TGTGCCACCAGCAGAGATGTGTTAGGAGTCCAGAACACTGAAGCTTTCTTT. This sequence joins TRBV15 and TRBJ1-1; D remains ambiguous. In germline, CDR1 is LNHNV, CDR2 YYDKDF (reference sequence). The CDR3 loop spans 17 amino acids. V lost 0 bases, J lost 1 base, and 15 bases lay in between.

This chain uses TRBV24-1 with TRBJ2-2, with 9 bases that match TRBD1. Unmatched junction bases numbered 10, after V lost 5 bases and J lost 1 base. The CDR3 sequence is 18 residues long. Germline lookup yields CDR1 KGHDR and CDR2 SFDVKD. CDR3 in DNA: TGTGCCACCAGTGGGAGAGCGGGACAGGGCTGGAACACCGGGGAGCTGTTTTTT. This encodes CATSGRAGQGWNTGELFF.